By share, the clone carrying this T cell receptor beta chain counts as medium-sized (0.01 to 0.1%). Its antigen is undetermined. This sample is part of a study of graft-versus-host responses after intestinal transplantation. Across the whole study: Recipients had transplants, and these were multivisceral, liver-intestinal, or isolated intestinal.

Findings and caveats of the study: Early post-transplant HvG declines showed an association with peak circulating GvH clone levels.

Repertoires were generated with immunoSEQ multiplex PCR, while TCRdb's copy carries only in-frame clones and drops some. Among under 20,000 clones listed, approximately 90% were seen once. Germline V lookup: CDR1 MNHEY, CDR2 SVGAGI. The CDR3 sequence is 13 residues long. The V segment lost 5 bases and the J segment 4 bases; nucleotides outside the gene matches: 0. The clonotype comes from a human patient who received an intestinal transplant, so some T cells may come from the graft donor. The material was PBMCs, obtained approximately 370 days after transplant. V gene TRBV6-5 combines with J gene TRBJ1-2, with 11 bases aligning to TRBD1. CDR3 in DNA: TGTGCCAGCAGTGGGACAGGGGGCTATGGCTACACCTTC. It translates to CASSGTGGYGYTF.